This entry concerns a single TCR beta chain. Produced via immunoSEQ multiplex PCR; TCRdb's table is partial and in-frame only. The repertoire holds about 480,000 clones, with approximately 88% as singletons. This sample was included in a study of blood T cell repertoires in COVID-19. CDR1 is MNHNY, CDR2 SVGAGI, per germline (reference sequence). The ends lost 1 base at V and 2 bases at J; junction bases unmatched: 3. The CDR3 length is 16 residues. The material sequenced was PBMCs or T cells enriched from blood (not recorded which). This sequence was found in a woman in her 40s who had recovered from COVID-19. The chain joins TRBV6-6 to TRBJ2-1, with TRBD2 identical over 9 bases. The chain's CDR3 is CASSYWLAGTYNEQFF. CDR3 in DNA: TGTGCCAGCAGTTACTGGCTAGCGGGGACCTACAATGAGCAGTTCTTC.